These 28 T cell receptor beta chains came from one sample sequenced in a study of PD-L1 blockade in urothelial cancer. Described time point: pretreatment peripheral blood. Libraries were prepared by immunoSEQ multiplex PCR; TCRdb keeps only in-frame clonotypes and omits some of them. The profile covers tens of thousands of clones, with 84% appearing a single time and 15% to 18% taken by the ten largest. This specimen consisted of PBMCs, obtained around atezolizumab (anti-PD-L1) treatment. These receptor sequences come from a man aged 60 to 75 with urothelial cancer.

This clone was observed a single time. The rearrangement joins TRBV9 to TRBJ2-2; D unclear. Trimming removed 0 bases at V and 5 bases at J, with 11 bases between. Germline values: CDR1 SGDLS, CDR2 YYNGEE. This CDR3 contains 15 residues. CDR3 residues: CASSVAVALTGELFF. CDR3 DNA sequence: TGTGCCAGCAGCGTAGCAGTAGCTTTGACCGGGGAGCTGTTTTTT.

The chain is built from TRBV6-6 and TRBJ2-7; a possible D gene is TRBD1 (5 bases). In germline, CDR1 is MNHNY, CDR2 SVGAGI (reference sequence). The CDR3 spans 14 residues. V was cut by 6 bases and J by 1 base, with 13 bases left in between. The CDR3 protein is CASRAGILSYEQYF. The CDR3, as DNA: TGTGCCAGCAGGGCAGGGATTCTATCCTACGAGCAGTACTTC.

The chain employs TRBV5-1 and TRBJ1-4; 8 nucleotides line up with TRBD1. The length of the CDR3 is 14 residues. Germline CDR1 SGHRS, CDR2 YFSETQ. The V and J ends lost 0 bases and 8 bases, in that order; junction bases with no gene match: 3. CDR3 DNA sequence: TGCGCCAGCAGCTTGGAGGACAGGGAAGAAAAACTGTTTTTT. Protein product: CASSLEDREEKLFF.

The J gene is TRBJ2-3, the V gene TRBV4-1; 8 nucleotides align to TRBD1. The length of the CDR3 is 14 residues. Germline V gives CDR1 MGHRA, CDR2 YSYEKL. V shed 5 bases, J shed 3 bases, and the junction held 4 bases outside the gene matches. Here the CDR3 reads CASSSRTGTDTQYF. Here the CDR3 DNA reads TGCGCCAGCAGCAGTCGGACAGGGACAGATACGCAGTATTTT.

In DNA form, the CDR3 reads TGCGCCAGCAGCTTGGGTTCGGGGTACCAAGAGACCCAGTACTTC. Translation gives CASSLGSGYQETQYF. The chain employs TRBV5-1 and TRBJ2-5; D might be TRBD2 (5 bases). The CDR3 covers 15 residues. Germline V gives CDR1 SGHRS, CDR2 YFSETQ. V was shortened by 0 bases and J by 0 bases, with 9 bases between the two germline ends.

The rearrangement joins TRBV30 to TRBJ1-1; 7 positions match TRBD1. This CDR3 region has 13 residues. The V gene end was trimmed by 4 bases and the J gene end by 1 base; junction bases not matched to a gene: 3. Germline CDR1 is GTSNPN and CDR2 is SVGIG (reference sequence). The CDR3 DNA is TGTGCCTGGAATAACAGGGGGAACACTGAAGCTTTCTTT. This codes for CAWNNRGNTEAFF.

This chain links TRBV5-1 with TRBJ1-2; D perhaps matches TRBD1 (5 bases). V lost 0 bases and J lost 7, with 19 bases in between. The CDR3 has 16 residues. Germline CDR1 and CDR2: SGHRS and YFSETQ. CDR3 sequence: CASSLASGTLSSGYTF. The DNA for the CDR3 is TGCGCCAGCAGCTTGGCCTCGGGGACTTTAAGCTCTGGCTACACCTTC.

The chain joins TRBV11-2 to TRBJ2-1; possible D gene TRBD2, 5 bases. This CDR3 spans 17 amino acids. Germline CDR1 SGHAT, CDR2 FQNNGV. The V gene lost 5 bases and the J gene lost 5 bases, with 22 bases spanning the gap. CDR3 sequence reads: CASSPPPGEGTDNEQFF. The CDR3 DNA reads TGTGCCAGCAGCCCGCCCCCGGGTGAGGGAACCGACAATGAGCAGTTCTTC.

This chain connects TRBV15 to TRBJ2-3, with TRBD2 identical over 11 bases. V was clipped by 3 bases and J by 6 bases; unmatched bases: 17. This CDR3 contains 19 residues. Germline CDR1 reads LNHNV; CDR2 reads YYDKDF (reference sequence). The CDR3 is CATSSLIVAGGPKRDTQYF. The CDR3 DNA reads TGTGCCACCAGCAGCCTTATTGTAGCGGGAGGGCCAAAAAGGGATACGCAGTATTTT.

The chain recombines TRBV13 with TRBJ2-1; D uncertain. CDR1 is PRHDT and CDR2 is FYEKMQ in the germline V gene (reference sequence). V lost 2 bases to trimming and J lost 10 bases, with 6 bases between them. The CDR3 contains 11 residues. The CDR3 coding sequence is TGTGCCAGCAGCTTACGCGGCGAGCAGTTCTTC. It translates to CASSLRGEQFF.

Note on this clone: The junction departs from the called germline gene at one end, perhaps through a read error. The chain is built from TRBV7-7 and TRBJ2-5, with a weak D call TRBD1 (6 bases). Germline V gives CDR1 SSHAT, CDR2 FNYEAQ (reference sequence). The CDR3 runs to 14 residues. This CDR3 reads CASSFGTNQETQYF. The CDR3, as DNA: TGTGCTAGCAGCTTCGGGACAAACCAAGAGACCCAGTACTTC.

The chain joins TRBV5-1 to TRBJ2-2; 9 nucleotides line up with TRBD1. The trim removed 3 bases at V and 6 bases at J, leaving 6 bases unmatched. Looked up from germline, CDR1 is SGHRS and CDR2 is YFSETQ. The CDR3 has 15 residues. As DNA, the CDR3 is TGCGCCAGCAGCTGGGGACAGGGCCAGTCCGGGGAGCTGTTTTTT. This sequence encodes CASSWGQGQSGELFF.

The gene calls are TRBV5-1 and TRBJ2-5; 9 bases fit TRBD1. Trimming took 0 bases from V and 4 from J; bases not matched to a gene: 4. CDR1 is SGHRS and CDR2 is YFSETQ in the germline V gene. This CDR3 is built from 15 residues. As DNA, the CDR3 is TGCGCCAGCAGCTTGGTGTCGACAGGGGGAGAGACCCAGTACTTC. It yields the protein CASSLVSTGGETQYF.

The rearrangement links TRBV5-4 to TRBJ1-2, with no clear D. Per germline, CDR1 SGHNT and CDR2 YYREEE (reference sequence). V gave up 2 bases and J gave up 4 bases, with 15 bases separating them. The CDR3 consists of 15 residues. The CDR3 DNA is TGTGCCAGCAGCTTCCCGGGTTTGACCTTCTATGGCTACACCTTC. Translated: CASSFPGLTFYGYTF.

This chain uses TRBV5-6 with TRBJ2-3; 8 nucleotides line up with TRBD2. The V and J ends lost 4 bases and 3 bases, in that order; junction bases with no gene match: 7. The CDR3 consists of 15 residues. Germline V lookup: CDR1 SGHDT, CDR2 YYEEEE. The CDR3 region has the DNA TGTGCCAGCAGCCCGACTAGCGAGATGACAGATACGCAGTATTTT. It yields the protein CASSPTSEMTDTQYF.

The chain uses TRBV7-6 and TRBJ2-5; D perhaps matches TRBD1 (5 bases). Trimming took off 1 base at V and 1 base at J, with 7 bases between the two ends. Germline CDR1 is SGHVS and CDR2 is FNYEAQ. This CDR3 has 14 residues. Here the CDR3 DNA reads TGTGCCAGCAGCTTAGGACAGAGCCAAGAGACCCAGTACTTC. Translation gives CASSLGQSQETQYF.

CDR3 nucleotides: TGTGCCAGCAGCTCGACCCCCGGACAGCCAAGGGAGACCCAGTACTTC. Encoded protein: CASSSTPGQPRETQYF. The chain joins TRBV7-3 to TRBJ2-5; D is possibly TRBD1 (6 bases). CDR3 length: 16 amino acids. The V end was cut by 4 bases, the J end by 5 bases, with 20 bases between. CDR1 is SGHTA, CDR2 FQGTGA, per germline.

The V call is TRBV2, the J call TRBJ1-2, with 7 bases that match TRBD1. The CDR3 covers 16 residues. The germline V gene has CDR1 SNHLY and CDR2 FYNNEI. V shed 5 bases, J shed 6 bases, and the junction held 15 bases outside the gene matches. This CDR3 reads CASSSTVQGSENGYTF. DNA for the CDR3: TGTGCCAGCAGTTCAACGGTACAGGGGAGTGAGAATGGCTACACCTTC.

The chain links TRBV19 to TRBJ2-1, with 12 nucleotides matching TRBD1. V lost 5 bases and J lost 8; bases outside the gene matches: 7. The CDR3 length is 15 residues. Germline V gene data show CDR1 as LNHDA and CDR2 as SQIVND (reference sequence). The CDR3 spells CASSLRDRGPHEQFF. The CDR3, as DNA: TGTGCCAGTAGTCTCCGGGACAGGGGGCCACATGAGCAGTTCTTC.

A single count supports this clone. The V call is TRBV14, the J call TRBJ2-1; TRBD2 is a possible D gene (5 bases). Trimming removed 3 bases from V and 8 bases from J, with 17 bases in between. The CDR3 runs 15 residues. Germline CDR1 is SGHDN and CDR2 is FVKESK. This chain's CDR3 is CASSQLAWSDHEQFF. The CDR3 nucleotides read TGTGCCAGCAGCCAGCTAGCATGGAGTGATCATGAGCAGTTCTTC. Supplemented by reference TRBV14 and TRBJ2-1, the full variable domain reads EAGVTQFPSHSVIEKGQTVTLRCDPISGHDNLYWYRRVMGKEIKFLLHFVKESKQDESGMPNNRFLAERTGGTYSTLKVQPAELEDSGVYFCASSQLAWSDHEQFFGPGTRLTVL.

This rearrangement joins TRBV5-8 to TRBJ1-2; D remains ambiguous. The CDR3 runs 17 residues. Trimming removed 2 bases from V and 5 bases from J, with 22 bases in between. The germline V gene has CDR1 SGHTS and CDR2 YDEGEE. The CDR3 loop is CASSLRTPGSGTYGYTF. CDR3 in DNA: TGTGCCAGCAGCTTAAGAACCCCGGGGTCGGGAACTTATGGCTACACCTTC.

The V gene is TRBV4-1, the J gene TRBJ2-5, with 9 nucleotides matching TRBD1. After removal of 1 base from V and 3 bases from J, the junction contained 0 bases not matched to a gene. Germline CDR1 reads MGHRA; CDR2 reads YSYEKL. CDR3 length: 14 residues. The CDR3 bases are TGCGCCAGCAGCCAAGGGACAGGGGAAGAGACCCAGTACTTC. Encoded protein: CASSQGTGEETQYF.

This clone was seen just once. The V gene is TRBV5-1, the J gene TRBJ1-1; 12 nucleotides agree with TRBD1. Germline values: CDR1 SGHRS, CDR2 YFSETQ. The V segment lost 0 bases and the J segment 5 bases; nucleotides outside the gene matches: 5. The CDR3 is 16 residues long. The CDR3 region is CASSLVGQGARTEAFF. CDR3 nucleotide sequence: TGCGCCAGCAGCTTGGTGGGACAGGGGGCGCGTACTGAAGCTTTCTTT. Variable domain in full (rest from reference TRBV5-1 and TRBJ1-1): KAGVTQTPRYLIKTRGQQVTLSCSPISGHRSVSWYQQTPGQGLQFLFEYFSETQRNKGNFPGRFSGRQFSNSRSEMNVSTLELGDSALYLCASSLVGQGARTEAFFGQGTRLTVV.

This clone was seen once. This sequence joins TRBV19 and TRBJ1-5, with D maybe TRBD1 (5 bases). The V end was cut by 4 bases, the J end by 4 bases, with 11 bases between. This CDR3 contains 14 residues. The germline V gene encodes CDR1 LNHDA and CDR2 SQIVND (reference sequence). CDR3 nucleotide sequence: TGTGCCAGTAGTAAGGGGCAGCCTAATCAGCCCCAGCATTTT. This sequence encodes CASSKGQPNQPQHF.

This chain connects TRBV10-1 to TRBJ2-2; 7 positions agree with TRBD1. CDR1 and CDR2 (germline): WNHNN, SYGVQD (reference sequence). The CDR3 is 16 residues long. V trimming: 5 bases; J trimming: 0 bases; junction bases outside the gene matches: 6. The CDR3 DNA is TGCGCCAGCAGTAATGGACAGGCCGCGAACACCGGGGAGCTGTTTTTT. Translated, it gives CASSNGQAANTGELFF.

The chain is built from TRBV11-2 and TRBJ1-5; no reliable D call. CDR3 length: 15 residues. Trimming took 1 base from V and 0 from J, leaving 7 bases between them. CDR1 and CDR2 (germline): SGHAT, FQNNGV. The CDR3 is CASSLGVNSNQPQHF. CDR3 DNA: TGTGCCAGCAGCTTAGGCGTTAATAGCAATCAGCCCCAGCATTTT.

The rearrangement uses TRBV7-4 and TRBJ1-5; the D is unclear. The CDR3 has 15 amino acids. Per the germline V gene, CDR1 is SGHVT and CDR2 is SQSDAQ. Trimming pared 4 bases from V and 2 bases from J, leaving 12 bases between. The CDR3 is CASSYLSQGNQPQHF. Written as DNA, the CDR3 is TGTGCCAGCAGCTACCTCTCCCAGGGCAATCAGCCCCAGCATTTT. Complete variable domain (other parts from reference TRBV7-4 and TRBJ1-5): GAGVSQSPRYKVAKRGRDVALRCDSISGHVTLYWYRQTLGQGSEVLTYSQSDAQRDKSGRPSGRFSAERPERSVSTLKIQRTEQGDSAVYLCASSYLSQGNQPQHFGDGTRLSIL.

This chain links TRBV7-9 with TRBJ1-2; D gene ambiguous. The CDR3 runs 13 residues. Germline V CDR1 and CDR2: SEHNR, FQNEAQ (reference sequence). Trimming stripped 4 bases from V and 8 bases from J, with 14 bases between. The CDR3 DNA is TGTGCCAGCAGCTACCTCGGGAGGGCCGGCTACACCTTC. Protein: CASSYLGRAGYTF.